These T cell receptor beta chains were read from a single sample in a study of cytomegalovirus exposure and HLA in healthy donors. Method: immunoSEQ multiplex PCR; TCRdb's copy keeps in-frame clones and lacks some. This table has some 120,000 clones, about 86% appearing once. The sample taken for sequencing was PBMCs. These receptors all come from a woman aged 40 to 55 in good health and CMV-seronegative. CDR3s include the opening cysteine and the closing phenylalanine or tryptophan. Each record gives: CDR3 length, V gene, D gene, J gene, clone size, CDR3 DNA, CDR3 protein. A D gene is named only where the DNA matches it firmly. The size entry is marked missing in some rows and otherwise reads once, few, many or a size class.

15,TRBV18,TRBD1,TRBJ1-2,NA,TGTGCCAGCTCACCCCCCTCCACCACAGGGGTCGGCTACACCTTC,CASSPPSTTGVGYTF
14,TRBV5-1,TRBD1,TRBJ1-2,few,TGCGCCAGCAGCTCATTAACAGGGGATTATGGCTACACCTTC,CASSSLTGDYGYTF
15,TRBV27,TRBD1,TRBJ1-1,NA,TGTGCCAGCAGTATAGGACAGGGAGGGAACACTGAAGCTTTCTTT,CASSIGQGGNTEAFF
16,TRBV11-3,TRBD2,TRBJ2-1,NA,TGTGCCAGCAGCTTAGTGCGGGGGGCCTTTGTAGATGAGCAGTTCTTC,CASSLVRGAFVDEQFF
18,TRBV19,TRBD2,TRBJ2-1,NA,TGTGCCAGTAGTATAGATCAAGGCGCTAGCGGGAGAAGGATTGAACAGTTCTTC,CASSIDQGASGRRIEQFF
13,TRBV18,NA,TRBJ1-1,NA,TGTGCCAGCTCATCCTTGGGGGGCACTGAAGCTTTCTTT,CASSSLGGTEAFF
16,TRBV7-8,TRBD2,TRBJ2-1,NA,TGTGCCAGCAGCTTAGGGTTCGCGGGGGGTGACAATGAGCAGTTCTTC,CASSLGFAGGDNEQFF
15,TRBV19,NA,TRBJ2-1,NA,TGTGCCAGTAGCCGCGGTAGCGTAGCTTACAATGAGCAGTTCTTC,CASSRGSVAYNEQFF
15,TRBV7-3,NA,TRBJ1-1,NA,TGTGCCAGCAGCTTAGCGGGGGGGCGCATCACTGAAGCTTTCTTT,CASSLAGGRITEAFF
10,TRBV2,NA,TRBJ1-1,few,TGTGCCAGATCAGACACTGAAGCTTTCTTT,CARSDTEAFF
14,TRBV2,NA,TRBJ1-4,NA,TGTGCCAGCTGTGGCGGGGAAGCTAATGAAAAACTGTTTTTT,CASCGGEANEKLFF
13,TRBV6-5,NA,TRBJ2-2,few,TGTGCCAGCAAGGGGGGGGGCACCGGGGAGCTGTTTTTT,CASKGGGTGELFF
14,TRBV7-9,TRBD1,TRBJ1-1,NA,TGTGCCAGCAGCTTAGGACAGGGCTTCGCTGAAGCTTTCTTT,CASSLGQGFAEAFF
16,TRBV9,NA,TRBJ1-3,NA,TGTGCCAGCAGCGCCCACCCGACAGTGGAGGGAAACACCATATATTTT,CASSAHPTVEGNTIYF
15,TRBV4-3,TRBD2,TRBJ2-7,once,TGCGCCAGCAGCCAAGGGTCTAGCGGGAGTTACGAGCAGTACTTC,CASSQGSSGSYEQYF
10,TRBV10-2,NA,TRBJ2-3,NA,TGCGCCAGCAGTGCGGGTACGCAGTATTTT,CASSAGTQYF
14,TRBV6-5,NA,TRBJ1-2,NA,TGTGCCAGCCGAAACCTGCGTGAGGGAGGTGGCTACACCTTC,CASRNLREGGGYTF
14,TRBV19,NA,TRBJ2-7,once,TGTGCCTCGGCGAGGCAGGGTAACTCCTACGAGCAGTACTTC,CASARQGNSYEQYF
21,TRBV19,NA,TRBJ1-1,NA,TGTGCCAGTAGTATTTCGCTGCAACTCCCGCTGTTCGGGGGTCGGGGCACTGAAGCTTTCTTT,CASSISLQLPLFGGRGTEAFF
14,TRBV5-1,NA,TRBJ2-3,NA,TGCGCCAGCAGCTTGGCCATTAGCCCAGATACGCAGTATTTT,CASSLAISPDTQYF
13,TRBV6-5,NA,TRBJ1-5,NA,TGTGCCAGCAGAAGACAGATCGATCAGCCCCAGCATTTT,CASRRQIDQPQHF
14,TRBV7-2,NA,TRBJ1-1,NA,TGTGCCAGCAGCTTAGGGCCCGGGGACACTGAAGCTTTCTTT,CASSLGPGDTEAFF
14,TRBV5-1,NA,TRBJ2-7,NA,TGCGCCAGCAGCTCGGGACTCACCTCCTACGAGCAGTACTTC,CASSSGLTSYEQYF
14,TRBV27,TRBD1,TRBJ2-7,NA,TGTGCCAGCAGTCCTGGGACAGGGGGCTACGAGCAGTACTTC,CASSPGTGGYEQYF
13,TRBV2,NA,TRBJ2-5,NA,TGTGCCAGCGGTGAGCGCGGCCCAGAGACCCAGTACTTC,CASGERGPETQYF
13,TRBV18,NA,TRBJ2-1,once,TGTGCCAGCTCACCGGACTCTTACAATGAGCAGTTCTTC,CASSPDSYNEQFF
17,TRBV9,TRBD2,TRBJ2-5,NA,TGTGCCAGCACTAGAGGTGGTCTAGCGGGGGGAAAAGAGACCCAGTACTTC,CASTRGGLAGGKETQYF